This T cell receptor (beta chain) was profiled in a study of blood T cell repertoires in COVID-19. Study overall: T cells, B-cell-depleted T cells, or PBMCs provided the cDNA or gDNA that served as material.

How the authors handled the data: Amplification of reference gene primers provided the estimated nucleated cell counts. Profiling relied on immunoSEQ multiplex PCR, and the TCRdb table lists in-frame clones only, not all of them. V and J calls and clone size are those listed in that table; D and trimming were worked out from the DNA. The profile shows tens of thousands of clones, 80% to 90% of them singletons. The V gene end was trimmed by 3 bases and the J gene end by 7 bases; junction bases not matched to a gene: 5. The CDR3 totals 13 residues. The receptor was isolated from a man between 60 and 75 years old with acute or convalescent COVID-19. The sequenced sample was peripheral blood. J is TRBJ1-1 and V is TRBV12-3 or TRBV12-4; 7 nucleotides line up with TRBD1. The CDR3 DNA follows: TGTGCCAGCAGTTTGGGACAGAGCCGTGAAGCTTTCTTT. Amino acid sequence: CASSLGQSREAFF.